A single sample gave rise to the 9 T cell receptor beta chains below, sequenced in a study of blood T cell repertoires in COVID-19. The data were produced by immunoSEQ multiplex PCR, yet TCRdb's version contains in-frame clones alone and is incomplete. Of about 59,000 clones listed, around 85% were seen once; the top ten hold less than 7%. The sample was peripheral blood. Receptor source: a woman between 70 and 85 years old with acute or convalescent COVID-19.

Points on this clone: One end of the junction does not line up with germline, which may come from a read error. The CDR3 DNA reads as TGTGCCAGCAGTTTAGGGACAGGGAACTATGGCTACACCTTC. This codes for CASSLGTGNYGYTF. The chain couples TRBV7-8 to TRBJ1-2; 9 bases are shared with TRBD1. The germline CDR1 and CDR2 sequences are SGHVS and FQNEAQ. The CDR3 runs to 14 residues.

The V call is TRBV19, the J call TRBJ1-2; D ambiguous. There are 15 residues in the CDR3. Per germline, CDR1 LNHDA and CDR2 SQIVND (reference sequence). The V end lost 3 bases, the J end lost 4 bases, and 15 bases lay between the germline ends. The CDR3 region is CASSMTAVSIYGYTF. For the CDR3, the DNA is TGTGCCAGTAGTATGACGGCGGTTAGTATCTATGGCTACACCTTC.

The chain employs TRBV10-3 and TRBJ2-2, with D perhaps matching TRBD2 (5 bases). Trimming cost V 3 bases and J 6 bases, with 14 bases left between them. This CDR3 comprises 15 residues. Germline-derived CDR1 and CDR2 are ENHRY and SYGVKD. The DNA for the CDR3 is TGTGCCATCAGTGATGAGGGCGTGGATTCCGGGGAGCTGTTTTTT. Translating gives CAISDEGVDSGELFF.

V and J are TRBV11-2 and TRBJ2-7; possible D gene TRBD1, 6 bases. CDR3 size: 14 residues. Germline CDR1 SGHAT, CDR2 FQNNGV. Trimming left V 1 base short and J 6 bases short, with 13 bases between. The CDR3 loop is CASSLVGVRGEQYF. The CDR3 DNA reads TGTGCCAGCAGCTTAGTAGGTGTCAGGGGCGAGCAGTACTTC.

This chain uses TRBV7-8 with TRBJ1-5, with 7 bases matching TRBD1. This CDR3 contains 15 residues. The V gene end was trimmed by 4 bases and the J gene end by 1 base; junction bases not matched to a gene: 4. Germline CDR1 and CDR2: SGHVS and FQNEAQ. The CDR3 coding sequence is TGTGCCAGCAGCTCAGGGGGAACAAGCAATCAGCCCCAGCATTTT. Its translation: CASSSGGTSNQPQHF.

The chain has TRBV23-1 and TRBJ1-5; no clear D gene. TRBV23-1 has ORF status, its function being uncertain. The length of the CDR3 is 15 residues. V was pared by 3 bases and J by 2 bases, with 11 bases between. CDR3 nucleotides: TGCGCCAGCAGTCACCTAGGACTTGGCAATCAGCCCCAGCATTTT. Protein sequence: CASSHLGLGNQPQHF.

The genes are TRBV7-9 and TRBJ2-2; D is unresolved. Looked up from germline, CDR1 is SEHNR and CDR2 is FQNEAQ (reference sequence). Between the trimmed V and J ends, which lost 1 base and 0 bases, there was a span of 6 bases. The CDR3 runs to 15 residues. In DNA form, the CDR3 reads TGTGCCAGCAGCTTAGTGGCCACGAACACCGGGGAGCTGTTTTTT. As protein: CASSLVATNTGELFF. The full variable domain, rest sourced from reference TRBV7-9 and TRBJ2-2, is DTGVSQNPRHKITKRGQNVTFRCDPISEHNRLYWYRQTLGQGPEFLTYFQNEAQLEKSRLLSDRFSAERPKGSFSTLEIQRTEQGDSAMYLCASSLVATNTGELFFGEGSRLTVL.

This chain connects TRBV7-8 to TRBJ2-6, with a weak D call TRBD1 (6 bases). Trimming took 5 bases from V and 2 from J, leaving 16 bases between them. The CDR3 runs to 17 residues. Germline-derived CDR1 and CDR2 are SGHVS and FQNEAQ. CDR3 in DNA: TGTGCCAGCAGCCGCGAAGGAGGACAGACTGGGGCCAACGTCCTGACTTTC. It specifies CASSREGGQTGANVLTF.

This chain connects TRBV5-1 to TRBJ1-1; D unclear. V was clipped by 0 bases and J by 6 bases, with 9 bases between them. This CDR3 contains 13 residues. Per the germline V gene, CDR1 is SGHRS and CDR2 is YFSETQ. CDR3 region: CASSLDPFAEAFF. CDR3 nucleotides: TGCGCCAGCAGCTTGGATCCCTTCGCTGAAGCTTTCTTT.